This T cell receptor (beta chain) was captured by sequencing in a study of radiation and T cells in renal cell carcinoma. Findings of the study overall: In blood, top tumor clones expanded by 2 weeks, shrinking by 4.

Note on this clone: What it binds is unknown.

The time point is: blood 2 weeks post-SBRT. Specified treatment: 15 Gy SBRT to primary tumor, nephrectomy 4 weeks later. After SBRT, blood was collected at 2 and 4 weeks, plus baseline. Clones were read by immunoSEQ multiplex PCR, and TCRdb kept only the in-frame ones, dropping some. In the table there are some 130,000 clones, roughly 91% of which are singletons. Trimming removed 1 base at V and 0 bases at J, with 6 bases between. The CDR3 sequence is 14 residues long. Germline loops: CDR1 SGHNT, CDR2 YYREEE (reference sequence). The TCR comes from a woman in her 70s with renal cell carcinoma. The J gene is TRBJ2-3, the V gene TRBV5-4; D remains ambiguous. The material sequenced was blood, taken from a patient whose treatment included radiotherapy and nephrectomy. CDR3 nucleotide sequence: TGTGCCAGCAGCTTGTGGAGTAGCACAGATACGCAGTATTTT. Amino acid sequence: CASSLWSSTDTQYF. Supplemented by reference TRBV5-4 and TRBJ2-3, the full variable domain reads ETGVTQSPTHLIKTRGQQVTLRCSSQSGHNTVSWYQQALGQGPQFIFQYYREEENGRGNFPPRFSGLQFPNYSSELNVNALELDDSALYLCASSLWSSTDTQYFGPGTRLTVL.